What follows describes a single T cell receptor (beta chain). This sample was included in a study of cytomegalovirus exposure and HLA in healthy donors. Primers: 60 Vbeta forward and 13 Jbeta reverse. Method: immunoSEQ multiplex PCR; TCRdb's copy keeps in-frame clones and lacks some. The table has some 110,000 clones, 80% to 85% seen once. CDR3 length: 13 amino acids. CDR1 and CDR2 from the germline V gene are KGHSH and LQKENI. The V end lost 4 bases, the J end lost 4 bases, and 11 bases lay between the germline ends. The source is a young man in good health and CMV-seropositive. The V gene is TRBV18, the J gene TRBJ2-7, with a weak D call TRBD2 (6 bases). Input material: PBMCs. CDR3 coding DNA: TGTGCCAGCTCACTGGGACTCGTATACGAGCAGTACGTC. Its protein is CASSLGLVYEQYV.